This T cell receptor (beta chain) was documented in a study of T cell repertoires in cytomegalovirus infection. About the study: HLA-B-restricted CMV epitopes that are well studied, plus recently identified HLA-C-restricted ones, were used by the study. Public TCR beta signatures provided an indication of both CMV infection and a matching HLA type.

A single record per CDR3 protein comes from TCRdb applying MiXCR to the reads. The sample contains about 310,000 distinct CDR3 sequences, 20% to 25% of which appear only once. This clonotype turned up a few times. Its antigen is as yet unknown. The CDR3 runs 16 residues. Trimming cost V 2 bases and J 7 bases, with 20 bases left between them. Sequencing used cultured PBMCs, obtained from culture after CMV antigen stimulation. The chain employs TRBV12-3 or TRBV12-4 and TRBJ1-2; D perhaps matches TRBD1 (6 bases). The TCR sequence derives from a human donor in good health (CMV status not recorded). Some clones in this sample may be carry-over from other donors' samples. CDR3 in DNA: TGTGCCAGCAGTTTACATGTTTTGGGGGGCGCAGCTGGCTACACCTTC. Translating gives CASSLHVLGGAAGYTF.